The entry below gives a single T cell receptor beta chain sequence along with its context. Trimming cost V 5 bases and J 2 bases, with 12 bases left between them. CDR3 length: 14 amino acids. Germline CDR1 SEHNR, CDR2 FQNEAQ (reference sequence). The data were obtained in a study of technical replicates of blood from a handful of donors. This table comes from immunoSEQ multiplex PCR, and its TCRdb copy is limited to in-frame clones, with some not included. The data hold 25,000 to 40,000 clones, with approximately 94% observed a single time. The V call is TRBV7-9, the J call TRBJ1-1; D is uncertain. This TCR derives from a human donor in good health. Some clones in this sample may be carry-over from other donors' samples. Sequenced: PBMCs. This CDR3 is CASSGYSINTEAFF. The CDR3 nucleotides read TGTGCCAGCAGCGGCTACAGCATTAACACTGAAGCTTTCTTT.